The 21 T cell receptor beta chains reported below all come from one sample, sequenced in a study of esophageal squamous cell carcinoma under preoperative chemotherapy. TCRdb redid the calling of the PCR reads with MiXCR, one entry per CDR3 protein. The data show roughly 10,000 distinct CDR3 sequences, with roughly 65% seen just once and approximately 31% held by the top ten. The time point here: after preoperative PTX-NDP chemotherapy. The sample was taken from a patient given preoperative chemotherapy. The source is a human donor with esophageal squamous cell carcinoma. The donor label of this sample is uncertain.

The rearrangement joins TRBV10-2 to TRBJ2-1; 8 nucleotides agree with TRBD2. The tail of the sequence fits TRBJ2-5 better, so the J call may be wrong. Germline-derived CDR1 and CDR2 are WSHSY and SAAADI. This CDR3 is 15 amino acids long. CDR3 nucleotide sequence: TGCGGCGGGGGGATCGGGGGCCGGGGCCAAGAGACCCAGTACTTC. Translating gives CGGGIGGRGQETQYF.

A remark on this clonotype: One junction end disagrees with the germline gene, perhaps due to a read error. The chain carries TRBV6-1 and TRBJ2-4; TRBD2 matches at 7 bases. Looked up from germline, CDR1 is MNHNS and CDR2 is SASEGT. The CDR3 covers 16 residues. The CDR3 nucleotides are TGTGCCAGCAGTGACTTGGGGGGGTGCGACAAAGACATGCAGTATTTC. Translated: CASSDLGGCDKDMQYF.

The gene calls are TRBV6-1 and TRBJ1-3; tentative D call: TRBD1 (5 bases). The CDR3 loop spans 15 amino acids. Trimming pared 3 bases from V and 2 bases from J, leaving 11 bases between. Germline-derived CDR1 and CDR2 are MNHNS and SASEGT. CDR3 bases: TGTGCCAGCAGTGAGGGGCAGGTCCCTGGAAACACCATATATTTT. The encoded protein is CASSEGQVPGNTIYF.

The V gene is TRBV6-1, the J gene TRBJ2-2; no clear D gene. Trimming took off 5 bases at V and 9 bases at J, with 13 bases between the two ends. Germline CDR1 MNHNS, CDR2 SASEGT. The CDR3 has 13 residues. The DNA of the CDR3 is TGTGCCAGCAGTCCCCCCCCCTTGAGGGAGCTGTTTTTT. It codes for CASSPPPLRELFF.

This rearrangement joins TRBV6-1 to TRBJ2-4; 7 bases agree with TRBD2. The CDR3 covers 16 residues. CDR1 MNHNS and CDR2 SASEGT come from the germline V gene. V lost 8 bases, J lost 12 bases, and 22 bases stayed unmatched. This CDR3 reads CASRVLGGRAKNTQYF. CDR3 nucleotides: TGTGCCAGCCGTGTATTGGGGGGGAGAGCCAAAAATACTCAGTACTTC.

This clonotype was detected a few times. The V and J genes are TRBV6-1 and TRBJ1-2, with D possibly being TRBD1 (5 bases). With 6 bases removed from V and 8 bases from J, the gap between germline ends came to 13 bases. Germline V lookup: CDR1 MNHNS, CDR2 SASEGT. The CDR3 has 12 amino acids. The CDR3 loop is CASRGTARGYTF. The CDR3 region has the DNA TGTGCCAGCAGGGGGACGGCCCGCGGCTACACCTTC.

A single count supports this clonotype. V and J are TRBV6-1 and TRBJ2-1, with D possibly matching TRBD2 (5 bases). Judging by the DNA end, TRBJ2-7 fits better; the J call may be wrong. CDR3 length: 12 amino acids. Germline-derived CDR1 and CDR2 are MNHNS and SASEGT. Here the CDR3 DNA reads TGTGCCAGCACGGGGATGGGATACGAGCAGTACTTC. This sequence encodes CASTGMGYEQYF.

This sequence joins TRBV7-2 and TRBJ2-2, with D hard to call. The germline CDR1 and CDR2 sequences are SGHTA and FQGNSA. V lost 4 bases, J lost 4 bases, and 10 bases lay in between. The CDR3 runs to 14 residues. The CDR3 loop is CASSSGSGTGELFF. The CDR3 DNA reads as TGTGCCAGCAGCTCCGGGTCGGGCACCGGGGAGCTGTTTTTT.

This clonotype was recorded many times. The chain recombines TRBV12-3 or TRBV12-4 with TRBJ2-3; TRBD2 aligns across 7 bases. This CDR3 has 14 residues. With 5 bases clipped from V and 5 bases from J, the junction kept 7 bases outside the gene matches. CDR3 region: CASSPLTGGDTQYF. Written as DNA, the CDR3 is TGTGCCAGCAGTCCCTTGACGGGAGGAGATACGCAGTATTTT.

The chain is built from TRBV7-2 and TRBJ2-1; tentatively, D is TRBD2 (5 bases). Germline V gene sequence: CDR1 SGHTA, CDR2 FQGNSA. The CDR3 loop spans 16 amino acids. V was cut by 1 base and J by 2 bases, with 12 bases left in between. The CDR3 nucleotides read TGTGCCAGCAGCTTAGATTCGGGAAGAACCTACAATGAGCAGTTCTTC. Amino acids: CASSLDSGRTYNEQFF.

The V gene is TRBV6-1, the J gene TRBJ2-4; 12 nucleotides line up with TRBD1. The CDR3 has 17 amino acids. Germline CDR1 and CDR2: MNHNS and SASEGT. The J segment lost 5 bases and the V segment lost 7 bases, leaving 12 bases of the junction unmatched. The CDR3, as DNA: TGTGCCAGCACCCCTTTCCGGGACAGGGGGCGCCAAAACATTCAGTACTTC. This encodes CASTPFRDRGRQNIQYF.

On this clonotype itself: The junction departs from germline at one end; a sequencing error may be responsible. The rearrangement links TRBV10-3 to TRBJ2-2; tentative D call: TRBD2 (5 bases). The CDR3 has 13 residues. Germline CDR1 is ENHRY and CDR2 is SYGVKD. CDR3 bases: TGTGCCAAGGGCTGTGCGAAGGACGGGGAGCTGTTTTTC. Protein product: CAKGCAKDGELFF.

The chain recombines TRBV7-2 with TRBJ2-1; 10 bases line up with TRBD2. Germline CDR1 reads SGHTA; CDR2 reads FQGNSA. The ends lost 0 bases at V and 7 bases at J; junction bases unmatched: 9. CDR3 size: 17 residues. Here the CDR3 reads CASSLAPTSGKGNEQFF. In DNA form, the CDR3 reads TGTGCCAGCAGCTTAGCCCCAACTAGCGGGAAAGGGAATGAGCAGTTCTTC. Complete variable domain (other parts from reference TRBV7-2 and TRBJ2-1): GAGVSQSPSNKVTEKGKDVELRCDPISGHTALYWYRQSLGQGLEFLIYFQGNSAPDKSGLPSDRFSAERTGGSVSTLTIQRTQQEDSAVYLCASSLAPTSGKGNEQFFGPGTRLTVL.

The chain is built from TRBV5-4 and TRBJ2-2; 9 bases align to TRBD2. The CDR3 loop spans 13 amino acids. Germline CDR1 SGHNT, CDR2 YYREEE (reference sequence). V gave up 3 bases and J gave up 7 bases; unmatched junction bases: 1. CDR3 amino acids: CASSWTSVGELFF. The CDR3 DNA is TGTGCCAGCAGCTGGACTAGCGTCGGGGAGCTGTTTTTT.

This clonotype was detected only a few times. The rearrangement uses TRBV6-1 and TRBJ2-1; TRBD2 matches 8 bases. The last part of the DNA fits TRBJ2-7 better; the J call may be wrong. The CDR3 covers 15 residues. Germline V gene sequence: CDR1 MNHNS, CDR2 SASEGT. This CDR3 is CASSERPGLEGEQYF. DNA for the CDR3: TGTGCCAGCAGTGAGAGGCCGGGACTAGAAGGTGAGCAGTACTTC.

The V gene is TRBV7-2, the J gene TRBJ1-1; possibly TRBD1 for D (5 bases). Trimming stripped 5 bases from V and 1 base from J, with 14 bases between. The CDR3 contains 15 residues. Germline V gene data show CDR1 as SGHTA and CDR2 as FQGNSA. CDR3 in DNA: TGTGCCAGCAGCCCTTGGGGAGGGGCGAACACTGAAGCTTTCTTT. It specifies CASSPWGGANTEAFF.

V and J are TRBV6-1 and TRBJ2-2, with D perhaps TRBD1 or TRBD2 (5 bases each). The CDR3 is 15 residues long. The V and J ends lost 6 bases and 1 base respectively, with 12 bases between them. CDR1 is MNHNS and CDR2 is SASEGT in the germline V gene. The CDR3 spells CASRVRDENTGELFF. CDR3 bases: TGTGCCAGCAGGGTTCGGGACGAGAACACCGGGGAGCTGTTTTTT.

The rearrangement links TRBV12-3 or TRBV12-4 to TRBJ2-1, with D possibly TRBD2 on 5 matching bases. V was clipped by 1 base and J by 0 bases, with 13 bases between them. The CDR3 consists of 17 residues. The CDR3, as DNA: TGTGCCAGCAGTTTAGGGGATAGCGCCAGCTCCTACAATGAGCAGTTCTTC. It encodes CASSLGDSASSYNEQFF.

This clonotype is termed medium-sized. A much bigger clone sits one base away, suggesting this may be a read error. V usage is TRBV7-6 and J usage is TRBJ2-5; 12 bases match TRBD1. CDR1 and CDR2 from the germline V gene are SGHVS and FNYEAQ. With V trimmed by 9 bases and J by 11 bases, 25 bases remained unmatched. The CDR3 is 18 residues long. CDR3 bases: TGTGCCAGTTCACCGGGACAGGGGGCTGGTCGCTCCTACAATGAGCAGTACTTC. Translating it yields CASSPGQGAGRSYNEQYF.

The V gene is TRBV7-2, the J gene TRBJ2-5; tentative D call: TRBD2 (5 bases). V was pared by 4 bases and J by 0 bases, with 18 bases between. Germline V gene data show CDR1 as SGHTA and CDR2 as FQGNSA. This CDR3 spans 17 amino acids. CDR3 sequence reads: CTSSSLPGSTNQETQYF. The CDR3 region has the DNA TGTACCAGCAGCTCACTCCCCGGGTCGACTAACCAAGAGACCCAGTACTTC.

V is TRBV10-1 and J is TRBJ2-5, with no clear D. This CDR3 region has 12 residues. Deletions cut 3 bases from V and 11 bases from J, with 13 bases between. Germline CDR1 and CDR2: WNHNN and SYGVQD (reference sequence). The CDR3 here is CASSEGITTQYF. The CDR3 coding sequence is TGCGCCAGCAGTGAAGGAATTACGACGCAGTACTTC.